This TCR beta chain derives from a study of blood T cell repertoires in COVID-19 (dated by TCRdb to 2020 to 2022). Context from the whole study: Samples covering the acute and convalescent phases of COVID-19 were provided by collaborators in the United States, Italy and Spain. The material from the prospective study consisted of cDNA or gDNA derived from T cells, B-cell-depleted T cells, or PBMCs. The dataset comprised deeply sampled blood TCRbeta repertoires from subjects exposed to, actively infected with, or recovered from COVID-19. The repertoires were released in a freely available public database intended as a resource for research on the immune response to SARS-CoV-2. The samples were drawn from two sources: the first 160 participants of the ongoing ImmuneRACE study, and fewer than 1,500 subjects contributed by 6 global collaborators. Sample metadata almost always included a de-identified subject ID, COVID-19 status, age in years and sex. Where HLA class I and class II types were available, the types were taken from metadata supplied by the sample provider, not from assay-based typing. The investigation overall reported the following: How much clinical and demographic metadata was included differed by source and by participant, and the metadata was provided uncurated.

Remarks on this clone: Its antigen is currently not known. Qualities for individual bases were not recorded, and no much larger clone is one base off.

CDR1 is given as MNHEY and CDR2 as SMNVEV, both from the germline V gene (reference sequence). V is trimmed back by 6 bases and J by 5 bases, and the junction contains 5 bases that no gene match accounts for. From cysteine to phenylalanine, the CDR3 is 13 amino acids long. Only the CDR3 region is kept as DNA, spanning 39 bases read in frame from base 1. Participants in the prospective study were enrolled through a virtual design, were aged 18 to 89 years, and lived in approximately 25 United States geographic areas. To assign participants to cohorts, the prospective study relied on clinical history that participants themselves reported in a screening survey and a study questionnaire. In the prospective study, whole blood, serum and a nasopharyngeal or oropharyngeal swab were collected from each participant by mobile phlebotomists. Prospective study participants could optionally give additional blood draws and questionnaires over an approximately two-month period. Blood samples from the prospective study were shipped frozen or at room temperature prior to DNA extraction.

The immunoSEQ Assay, a bias-controlled multiplex PCR, was used to amplify TCRbeta CDR3 regions from genomic DNA. The paper's data handling went like this. The number of nucleated cells in each sample was estimated by amplification of reference gene primers within the assay. Sequence reads were collapsed and filtered to measure the absolute abundance of every unique TCRbeta CDR3 rearrangement. For each sample, productive Simpson clonality was calculated as the square root of Simpson's diversity index over productive rearrangements. What TCRdb holds here is the immuneACCESS table cut down to in-frame rearrangements. Part of the clones is not present; checked against another copy, under half of the missing clones reflect an unresolved V gene, and the others are unexplained. From that table come the V and J calls and clone size; the DNA was used to work out D and trimming. The sample contains some 250,000 clones, about 90% of them found a single time. Jointly, the top ten make up roughly 4% of the sample.

This clonotype originated in a woman in her 30s with acute COVID-19. The chain is encoded by TRBV27 joined to TRBJ1-2, with 8 junctional bases fitting TRBD1. The sequenced material came from PBMCs or T cells enriched from blood (not recorded which). At the DNA level, the sequence is TGTGCCAGCAGGGGGACAGGCTATTATGGCTACACCTTC. This sequence encodes CASRGTGYYGYTF.